This TCR beta chain appears in the sequencing data of a study of response to subunit inactivated influenza vaccine. General observations from the study: The authors put forward the suggestion that each seasonal influenza vaccination may bring in only a limited number of new T cells.

Germline lookup yields CDR1 DFQATT and CDR2 SNEGSKA (reference sequence). The CDR3 is 13 amino acids. The V segment lost 6 bases and the J segment 0 bases; nucleotides outside the gene matches: 4. On this clonotype itself: Its target is unknown.

TCRdb ran MiXCR on the RT-PCR reads and lists one entry per CDR3 protein. The sample has about 480,000 distinct CDR3 sequences; 10% to 15% are singletons. The specimen was PBMCs from blood, collected around seven weeks after vaccination. The origin of this receptor is a man aged 50 to 60 who received an inactivated influenza vaccine. The genes are TRBV20-1 and TRBJ2-7; the match to TRBD1 covers 8 bases. Written as DNA, the CDR3 is TGCAGTGCCGAGGGGACAGGCTCCTACGAGCAGTACTTC. Protein product: CSAEGTGSYEQYF.